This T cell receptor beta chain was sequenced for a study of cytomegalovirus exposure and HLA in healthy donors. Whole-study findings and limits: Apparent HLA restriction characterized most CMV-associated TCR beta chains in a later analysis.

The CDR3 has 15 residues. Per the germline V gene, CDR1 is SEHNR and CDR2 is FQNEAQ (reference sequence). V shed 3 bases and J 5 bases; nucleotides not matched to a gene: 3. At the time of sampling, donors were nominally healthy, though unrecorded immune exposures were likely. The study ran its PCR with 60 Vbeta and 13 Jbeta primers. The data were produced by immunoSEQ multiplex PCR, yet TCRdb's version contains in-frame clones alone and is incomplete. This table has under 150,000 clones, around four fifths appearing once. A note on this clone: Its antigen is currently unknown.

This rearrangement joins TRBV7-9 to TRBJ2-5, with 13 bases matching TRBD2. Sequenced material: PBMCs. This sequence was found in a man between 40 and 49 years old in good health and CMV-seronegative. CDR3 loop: CASSFGTSGTETQYF. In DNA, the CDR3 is TGTGCCAGCAGCTTCGGGACTAGCGGGACGGAGACCCAGTACTTC.